This record covers a single TCR beta chain. Per the original methods: By means of reference gene primer amplification, nucleated cell counts were estimated. The table came from immunoSEQ multiplex PCR; TCRdb's copy has only in-frame clones and leaves some out. Clonal size and the V and J genes are those of that table, whereas D and trimming came from the DNA. The data contain 95,000 to 100,000 clones, approximately 80% of them singletons. CDR1 is SGHAT, CDR2 FQNNGV, per germline. This CDR3 is built from 17 residues. V was trimmed by 2 bases and J by 3 bases, leaving 20 bases between them. The data stem from a study of blood T cell repertoires in COVID-19. About the study: The study drew acute and convalescent COVID-19 samples from the United States, Italy and Spain. PBMCs, B-cell-depleted T cells, or T cells provided the cDNA or gDNA that made up the material.

Input material: peripheral blood. This clonotype was obtained from a human donor in a cohort sampled during active COVID-19. The chain couples TRBV11-2 to TRBJ2-7; a possible D gene is TRBD2 (6 bases). DNA for the CDR3: TGTGCCAGCAGCTTACGGGGGATTGCGAGCGTTATCTACGAGCAGTACTTC. Its translation: CASSLRGIASVIYEQYF. The full variable domain, rest sourced from reference TRBV11-2 and TRBJ2-7, is EAGVAQSPRYKIIEKRQSVAFWCNPISGHATLYWYQQILGQGPKLLIQFQNNGVVDDSQLPKDRFSAERLKGVDSTLKIQPAKLEDSAVYLCASSLRGIASVIYEQYFGPGTRLTVT.